The present TCR beta chain was sequenced within a study of metastatic and nonmetastatic thyroid tumors. The wider study: Repertoires from malignant and benign thyroid patients were compared across blood and tumor or nodule tissue.

Original handling: Built for papillary thyroid cancer, a distant-metastasis classifier drew on CDR3 differences across clinicopathological groups. Via MiXCR, TCRdb re-called the PCR reads. The V and J calls follow TCRdb's processing rather than the paper's. The sample lists about 70,000 clones; around 18% were seen once. This clone was counted at least ten times. Ahead of thyroid surgery, no patient had received treatment of any kind. V lost 4 bases and J lost 9, with 13 bases in between. Germline values: CDR1 SQVTM, CDR2 ANQGSEA. The CDR3 spans 12 residues. The receptor's source is a female donor with papillary thyroid cancer or a benign thyroid nodule (not recorded which). Some clones in this sample may be carry-over from other donors' samples. This rearrangement joins TRBV29-1 to TRBJ2-1; D might be TRBD1 or TRBD2, each matching 5 bases. Material for sequencing was blood. CDR3 bases: TGCAGCGTTGTTCCCACAGGACTTGAGCAGTTCTTC. Encoded protein: CSVVPTGLEQFF.